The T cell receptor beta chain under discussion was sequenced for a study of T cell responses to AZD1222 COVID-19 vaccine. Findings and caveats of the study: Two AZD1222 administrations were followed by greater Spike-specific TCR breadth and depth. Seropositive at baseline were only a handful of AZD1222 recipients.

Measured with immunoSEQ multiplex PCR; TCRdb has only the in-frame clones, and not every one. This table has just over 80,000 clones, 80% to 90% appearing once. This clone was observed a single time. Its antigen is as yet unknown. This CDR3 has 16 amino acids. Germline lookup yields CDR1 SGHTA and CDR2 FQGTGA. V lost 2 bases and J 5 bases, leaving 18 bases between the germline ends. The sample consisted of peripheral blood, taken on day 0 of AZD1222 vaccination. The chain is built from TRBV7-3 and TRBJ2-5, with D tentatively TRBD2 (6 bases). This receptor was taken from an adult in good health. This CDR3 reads CASSLFGVPRGETQYF. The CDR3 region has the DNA TGTGCCAGCAGCTTATTCGGGGTCCCCCGGGGGGAGACCCAGTACTTC.